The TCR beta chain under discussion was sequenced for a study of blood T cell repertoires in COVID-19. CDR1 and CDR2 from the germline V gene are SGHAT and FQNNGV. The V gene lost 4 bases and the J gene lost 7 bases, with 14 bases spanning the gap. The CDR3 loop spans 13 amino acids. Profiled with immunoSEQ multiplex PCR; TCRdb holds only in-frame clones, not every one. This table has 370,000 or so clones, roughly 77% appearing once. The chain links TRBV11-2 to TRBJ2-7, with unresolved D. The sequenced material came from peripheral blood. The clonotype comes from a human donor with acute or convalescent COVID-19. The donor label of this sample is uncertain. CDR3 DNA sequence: TGTGCCAGCAGCTCCGAACCTCTCCTAGAGCAGTACTTC. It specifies CASSSEPLLEQYF.